The source of this T cell receptor (beta chain) is a study of blood T cells in healthy people across ages. For the study at large: Template-switching capture recovered about one barcoded beta molecule per two T cells.

Study-wide points: Estimated diversity that came from one million T cells was considered an underestimate.

This clonotype appeared a few times. Its antigen is not identified. The CDR3 totals 13 residues. V gave up 5 bases and J gave up 6 bases, with 11 bases separating them. Germline V gene lookup returns CDR1 SEHNR and CDR2 FQNEAQ (reference sequence). PCR was performed a second time for roughly 7 to 11 cycles using a sample-barcoded 5' primer and a J-beta primer mix. Individual samples furnished no less than 3 million CDR3-containing paired-end reads apiece. TCRdb passed the 5' RACE reads through MiXCR, listing each CDR3 protein once. Here the sample spans roughly 640,000 distinct CDR3 sequences, approximately 30% being singletons.

Sequenced: blood. The J gene is TRBJ2-1, the V gene TRBV7-9; no firm D call. The source is a woman aged 80 or older in good health. For the CDR3, the DNA is TGTGCCAGCAGCCCCATGGCTGGCAATGAGCAGTTCTTC. It codes for CASSPMAGNEQFF.